One sample yielded the 22 T cell receptor beta chains listed below, sequenced in a study of blood T cell repertoires in COVID-19. This table comes from immunoSEQ multiplex PCR, and its TCRdb copy is limited to in-frame clones, with some not included. Here the sample spans roughly 320,000 clones, more than 85% being singletons. The sample was peripheral blood. All receptors come from a man aged 65 to 79 with acute or convalescent COVID-19.

The chain is built from TRBV7-2 and TRBJ2-1; D gene uncertain. V lost 2 bases to trimming and J lost 9 bases, with 5 bases between them. Germline CDR1 is SGHTA and CDR2 is FQGNSA. The length of the CDR3 is 11 residues. The DNA of the CDR3 is TGTGCCAGCAGCTTACGGAGTGAGCAGTTCTTC. Translating it yields CASSLRSEQFF.

This chain connects TRBV7-2 to TRBJ2-7, with 9 positions matching TRBD1. The ends lost 5 bases at V and 7 bases at J; junction bases unmatched: 9. Germline values: CDR1 SGHTA, CDR2 FQGNSA. This CDR3 comprises 14 residues. CDR3 residues: CASSQQGAGDEQYF. CDR3 DNA: TGTGCCAGCAGCCAACAGGGGGCTGGAGATGAGCAGTACTTC.

This clone has only one observation. The rearrangement joins TRBV5-1 to TRBJ1-1; 9 bases line up with TRBD1. CDR3 size: 16 residues. Germline V lookup: CDR1 SGHRS, CDR2 YFSETQ. V gave up 5 bases and J gave up 4 bases; unmatched junction bases: 12. The CDR3 DNA reads as TGCGCCAGCAGTTATATGACCGGGACAGGGCCCACTGAAGCTTTCTTT. Its protein is CASSYMTGTGPTEAFF.

The V and J genes are TRBV18 and TRBJ1-1; TRBD1 might be the D (6 bases). Trimming shortened V by 8 bases and J by 1 base, and 14 bases separated the two germline ends. The CDR3 is made up of 14 amino acids. Germline V lookup: CDR1 KGHSH, CDR2 LQKENI. CDR3 in amino acids: CASPSKTGNTEAFF. In DNA, the CDR3 is TGTGCCAGCCCATCAAAGACAGGGAACACTGAAGCTTTCTTT.

Regarding this clone: Other nucleotide sequences from this sample produce the same CDR3. The chain links TRBV5-1 to TRBJ2-2; 8 bases are a match to TRBD1. CDR1 is SGHRS, CDR2 YFSETQ, per germline. This CDR3 comprises 14 residues. V shed 4 bases and J 1 base; nucleotides not matched to a gene: 0. The CDR3 loop is CASSGTGNTGELFF. CDR3 nucleotide sequence: TGCGCCAGCAGCGGGACAGGGAACACCGGGGAGCTGTTTTTT.

This rearrangement joins TRBV2 to TRBJ2-3, with 7 positions matching TRBD2. This CDR3 is built from 13 residues. Germline trimming cut 4 bases from V and 9 bases from J; bases unmatched to any gene: 7. From germline, CDR1 is SNHLY and CDR2 FYNNEI. CDR3 DNA sequence: TGTGCCAGCAGTGGGACGGGAGGCGGGACGCAGTATTTT. Encoded protein: CASSGTGGGTQYF. The complete variable domain, with remaining parts taken from reference TRBV2 and TRBJ2-3, reads EPEVTQTPSHQVTQMGQEVILRCVPISNHLYFYWYRQILGQKVEFLVSFYNNEISEKSEIFDDQFSVERPDGSNFTLKIRSTKLEDSAMYFCASSGTGGGTQYFGPGTRLTVL.

This clone was found once. Other DNA sequences from this sample encode an identical CDR3 as well. The V and J genes are TRBV20-1 and TRBJ2-1; no firm D call. Germline lookup yields CDR1 DFQATT and CDR2 SNEGSKA (reference sequence). The CDR3 loop spans 11 amino acids. V was trimmed by 5 bases and J by 7 bases, leaving 9 bases between them. Written as DNA, the CDR3 is TGCAGTGCTCCGCTAGTTAATGAGCAGTTCTTC. This encodes CSAPLVNEQFF.

The chain has TRBV19 and TRBJ2-2; TRBD2 aligns across 8 bases. Germline V lookup: CDR1 LNHDA, CDR2 SQIVND (reference sequence). This CDR3 has 17 amino acids. V trimming: 5 bases; J trimming: 5 bases; junction bases outside the gene matches: 13. The DNA of the CDR3 is TGTGCCAGTAGTGGAGAAATCGGGACTAGTCAGACCGGGGAGCTGTTTTTT. It is translated as CASSGEIGTSQTGELFF.

The chain combines TRBV11-2 with TRBJ1-1; D is possibly TRBD1 (5 bases). V was clipped by 2 bases and J by 7 bases, with 14 bases between them. Germline V gives CDR1 SGHAT, CDR2 FQNNGV. CDR3 length equals 14 residues. In nucleotides, the CDR3 is TGTGCCAGCAGCTTATTCATTGGGGCAAATGAAGCTTTCTTT. This codes for CASSLFIGANEAFF.

Here the CDR3 reads CASSESSGYNEQFF. The DNA of the CDR3 is TGTGCCAGCAGCGAAAGTAGCGGGTACAATGAGCAGTTCTTC. This chain joins TRBV7-8 and TRBJ2-1, with TRBD2 identical over 7 bases. This CDR3 is 14 amino acids long. Germline assignment: CDR1 SGHVS and CDR2 FQNEAQ. With 5 bases clipped from V and 4 bases from J, the junction kept 5 bases outside the gene matches.

V and J are TRBV18 and TRBJ2-1, with TRBD1 matching 8 bases. Germline CDR1 reads KGHSH; CDR2 reads LQKENI. CDR3 length equals 13 residues. V trimming: 3 bases; J trimming: 9 bases; junction bases outside the gene matches: 4. The chain's CDR3 is CASSPLQGAEQFF. CDR3 sequence (DNA): TGTGCCAGCTCACCCCTGCAGGGGGCTGAGCAGTTCTTC.

The chain combines TRBV7-2 with TRBJ2-7; the match to TRBD2 covers 9 bases. The CDR3 runs 16 residues. CDR1 and CDR2 (germline): SGHTA, FQGNSA. Trimming took 1 base from V and 0 from J; bases not matched to a gene: 4. The CDR3 DNA sequence: TGTGCCAGCAGCTTAGATCCTAGCGGGGCCTCCTACGAGCAGTACTTC. Translated: CASSLDPSGASYEQYF.

This rearrangement joins TRBV5-4 to TRBJ2-2, with 8 bases lining up with TRBD2. The CDR3 runs 15 residues. Trimming removed 2 bases from V and 10 bases from J; junction bases left unmatched: 10. In germline, CDR1 is SGHNT, CDR2 YYREEE (reference sequence). The CDR3 sequence is CASSLGREVGLELFF. CDR3 sequence (DNA): TGTGCCAGCAGCTTAGGGCGGGAGGTAGGGCTGGAGCTGTTTTTT.

The chain carries TRBV30 and TRBJ1-1; possibly TRBD1 for D (6 bases). CDR3 length: 17 residues. In germline, CDR1 is GTSNPN, CDR2 SVGIG (reference sequence). Deletions cut 5 bases from V and 3 bases from J, with 25 bases between. The DNA of the CDR3 is TGTGCCTGGCGCCTATCGGGACATTTCTTTCGGGACACTGAAGCTTTCTTT. Protein sequence: CAWRLSGHFFRDTEAFF.

The chain employs TRBV19 and TRBJ2-7; TRBD1 aligns across 10 bases. The germline gives CDR1 LNHDA, CDR2 SQIVND (reference sequence). CDR3 length equals 16 residues. J lost 1 base, V lost 5 bases, and 8 bases had no gene match. CDR3 in DNA: TGTGCCAGTAGTTACGGTGGACAGGGGGGGTCCTACGAGCAGTACTTC. Amino acids: CASSYGGQGGSYEQYF.

The chain employs TRBV7-9 and TRBJ2-4; no firm D call. V was shortened by 6 bases and J by 0 bases, with 18 bases between the two germline ends. Germline CDR1 is SEHNR and CDR2 is FQNEAQ (reference sequence). The length of the CDR3 is 17 residues. As DNA, the CDR3 is TGTGCCAGCAGGTCCCCGCACGCGGCCCTAGCCAAAAACATTCAGTACTTC. It specifies CASRSPHAALAKNIQYF.

V usage is TRBV28 and J usage is TRBJ1-5, with D tentatively TRBD1 (5 bases). CDR1 is MDHEN, CDR2 SYDVKM, per germline. This CDR3 region has 15 residues. The V and J ends lost 4 bases and 5 bases respectively, with 15 bases between them. The CDR3, as DNA: TGTGCCAGCAGTTACCTGCGGGGGTCCTATCAGCCCCAGCATTTT. It specifies CASSYLRGSYQPQHF.

The V gene is TRBV7-2, the J gene TRBJ2-1; 9 nucleotides align to TRBD2. The CDR3 extends over 16 amino acids. V dropped 4 bases and J dropped 4; count of bases not matched to a gene: 8. Germline loops: CDR1 SGHTA, CDR2 FQGNSA. CDR3 DNA sequence: TGTGCCAGCAGCTCCCCCGCTAGCGGGAAATACAATGAGCAGTTCTTC. Encoded protein: CASSSPASGKYNEQFF.

The chain links TRBV29-1 to TRBJ2-2; the match to TRBD2 covers 7 bases. Trimming at V came to 7 bases and at J to 4 bases, leaving 12 bases not matched to a gene. This CDR3 region has 15 residues. Germline loops: CDR1 SQVTM, CDR2 ANQGSEA. CDR3 in DNA: TGCAGCGCCTCCCCAATGGGCGGGGGCACCGGGGAGCTGTTTTTT. This sequence encodes CSASPMGGGTGELFF.

The V gene is TRBV28, the J gene TRBJ1-2; 12 bases match TRBD1. The germline CDR1 and CDR2 sequences are MDHEN and SYDVKM. V lost 5 bases and J lost 8; bases outside the gene matches: 9. The CDR3 totals 15 residues. The CDR3 DNA is TGTGCCAGCAGTATTCCGGGACAGGGGGCTGGCGGCTACACCTTC. It codes for CASSIPGQGAGGYTF.

The chain links TRBV24-1 to TRBJ2-7, with 8 bases matching TRBD1. The germline gives CDR1 KGHDR, CDR2 SFDVKD. CDR3 length: 12 residues. The V gene end was trimmed by 9 bases and the J gene end by 3 bases; junction bases not matched to a gene: 3. The CDR3: CATGDRNYEQYF. DNA of the CDR3: TGTGCCACCGGGGACAGGAACTACGAGCAGTACTTC.

V gene TRBV5-5 combines with J gene TRBJ2-3; D remains unclear. CDR3 length: 14 amino acids. V was shortened by 2 bases and J by 0 bases, with 7 bases between the two germline ends. Germline values: CDR1 SGHKS, CDR2 YYEKEE (reference sequence). As DNA, the CDR3 is TGTGCCAGCAGCTTCCAGGCTAGCACAGATACGCAGTATTTT. Protein product: CASSFQASTDTQYF.